The 21 T cell receptor beta chains reported below all come from one sample, sequenced in a study of blood T cells in healthy people across ages. For the second PCR, which ran for about 6 to 11 cycles, a sample-barcoded 5' primer and a J-beta primer mix were used. MiXCR, run by TCRdb on the 5' RACE reads, gives a single entry per CDR3 protein. The sample has approximately 490,000 distinct CDR3 sequences, about 24% seen once; the top ten hold roughly 9%. The same data also went into a second study, on T cells of mothers and their children.

Sequenced sample: blood. Receptors were obtained from a boy aged 10-17 years in good health.

This chain connects TRBV4-1 to TRBJ2-2; the D is unclear. V lost 4 bases and J 5 bases, leaving 11 bases between the germline ends. CDR1 and CDR2 from the germline V gene are MGHRA and YSYEKL. CDR3 length equals 14 residues. The chain's CDR3 is CASSPRMDTGELFF. As DNA, the CDR3 is TGCGCCAGCAGCCCAAGAATGGATACCGGGGAGCTGTTTTTT.

This clonotype was picked up a small number of times. The genes are TRBV24-1 and TRBJ2-5; 7 bases are shared with TRBD2. The DNA end lines up better with TRBJ2-1; the J call may be wrong. This CDR3 contains 20 residues. In germline, CDR1 is KGHDR, CDR2 SFDVKD. DNA for the CDR3: TGTGCCACCAAGGAAGGGATCTGTTGTGATCGGGAGGTTTCTTACAATGAGCAGTTCTTC. It specifies CATKEGICCDREVSYNEQFF.

The table lists this clonotype with a few counts. CDR3 DNA: TGTGCCAGCAGTGCCGGACTTCACAATGAGCAGTTCTTC. It specifies CASSAGLHNEQFF. V gene TRBV6-4 combines with J gene TRBJ2-1; tentatively, D is TRBD2 (5 bases). The CDR3 covers 13 residues. V shed 4 bases and J shed 5 bases, with 9 bases lying between them. The V gene's germline CDR1 is MRHNA and CDR2 SNTAGT.

Only a few counts were recorded for this clonotype. The chain is built from TRBV6-5 and TRBJ2-1; 9 bases align to TRBD1. CDR3 length equals 15 residues. Germline CDR1 is MNHEY and CDR2 is SVGAGI. The trim removed 5 bases at V and 8 bases at J, leaving 10 bases unmatched. CDR3 bases: TGTGCCAGCAGTCCGACAGGGGGAGATCGGGATGAGCAGTTCTTC. Translated, it gives CASSPTGGDRDEQFF.

The DNA of the CDR3 is TGTGCCAGCAGCAAAACGACGGGGCCCGATGGCTACACCTTC. Its protein is CASSKTTGPDGYTF. This chain connects TRBV12-3 or TRBV12-4 to TRBJ1-2; maybe TRBD1 (5 bases). V was shortened by 6 bases and J by 6 bases, with 17 bases between the two germline ends. This CDR3 spans 14 amino acids.

The sample holds a few counts of this clonotype. The gene calls are TRBV12-3 or TRBV12-4 and TRBJ2-1; D gene unclear. Deletions cut 5 bases from V and 6 bases from J, with 14 bases between. The CDR3 loop spans 14 amino acids. DNA for the CDR3: TGTGCCAGCAGTCCGTCAGGAACTGGCAATGAGCAGTTCTTC. Its translation: CASSPSGTGNEQFF.

This clonotype has a handful of counts. The chain uses TRBV28 and TRBJ2-7; possibly TRBD2 for D (6 bases). Trimming shortened V by 6 bases and J by 2 bases, and 17 bases separated the two germline ends. The CDR3 is made up of 15 amino acids. CDR1 and CDR2 (germline): MDHEN, SYDVKM. CDR3 DNA sequence: TGTGCCAGCAGCCCCGGGGACTTATCCACCTACGAGCAGTACTTC. It is translated as CASSPGDLSTYEQYF.

In this sample, this clonotype turned up a few times. This chain uses TRBV30 with TRBJ2-1, with TRBD2 identical over 16 bases. The CDR3 consists of 18 residues. V was clipped by 3 bases and J by 1 base; unmatched bases: 6. The germline V gene has CDR1 GTSNPN and CDR2 SVGIG (reference sequence). CDR3 in DNA: TGTGCCTGGAGAGCCGGGACTAGCGGGGGGGCGTCCTACAATGAGCAGTTCTTC. Protein: CAWRAGTSGGASYNEQFF.

V gene TRBV4-3 combines with J gene TRBJ2-5, with D tentatively TRBD2 (6 bases). This CDR3 spans 16 amino acids. CDR1 LGHNA and CDR2 YSLEER come from the germline V gene. Deletions cut 0 bases from V and 9 bases from J, with 20 bases between. The CDR3 DNA reads TGCGCCAGCAGCCAAGATTCGGCCTACCTCGGGAGAGCCCAGTACTTC. This sequence encodes CASSQDSAYLGRAQYF.

In this sample, this clonotype turned up many times. This rearrangement joins TRBV6-2 or TRBV6-3 to TRBJ1-5; unclear D gene. The germline V gene has CDR1 MNHEY and CDR2 SVGEGT. Trimming stripped 2 bases from V and 2 bases from J, with 10 bases between. This CDR3 has 15 residues. The CDR3 DNA follows: TGTGCCAGCAGTTACGTGGCGGAAGGCAATCAGCCCCAGCATTTT. This sequence encodes CASSYVAEGNQPQHF.

This clonotype appeared a few times. This chain uses TRBV10-3 with TRBJ2-1, with a possible D match to TRBD1 (6 bases). The germline V and J ends were trimmed by 0 bases and 7 bases, with 16 bases remaining between them. This CDR3 region has 16 residues. Germline-derived CDR1 and CDR2 are ENHRY and SYGVKD. CDR3 in amino acids: CAISESGRGDYNEQFF. CDR3 in DNA: TGTGCCATCAGTGAGTCTGGCAGGGGAGACTATAATGAGCAGTTCTTC.

V is TRBV7-9 and J is TRBJ2-1; D is ambiguous. CDR1 and CDR2 (germline): SEHNR, FQNEAQ (reference sequence). The length of the CDR3 is 15 residues. V was cut by 5 bases and J by 3 bases, with 14 bases left in between. CDR3 amino acids: CASSNTGPLYNEQFF. The CDR3 DNA reads TGTGCCAGCAGCAATACTGGGCCCCTCTACAATGAGCAGTTCTTC.

Only one count was recorded for this clonotype. The chain recombines TRBV11-2 with TRBJ2-1; D might be TRBD2 (7 bases). This CDR3 contains 15 residues. V was pared by 1 base and J by 8 bases, with 15 bases between. The germline CDR1 and CDR2 sequences are SGHAT and FQNNGV. CDR3 sequence reads: CASSLVGGRFDEQFF. For the CDR3, the DNA is TGTGCCAGCAGCTTAGTCGGGGGGCGTTTTGATGAGCAGTTCTTC.

In this sample, this clonotype turned up many times. This chain links TRBV29-1 with TRBJ2-5; D is undetermined. V was cut by 4 bases and J by 5 bases, with 17 bases left in between. The CDR3 extends over 14 amino acids. CDR1 SQVTM and CDR2 ANQGSEA come from the germline V gene. The chain's CDR3 is CSVGIPGRGETQYF. Here the CDR3 DNA reads TGCAGCGTTGGGATTCCCGGGCGTGGGGAGACCCAGTACTTC.

The count of this clonotype is one. The chain employs TRBV7-9 and TRBJ2-7; 7 positions match TRBD1. The CDR3 sequence is 16 residues long. CDR1 and CDR2 (germline): SEHNR, FQNEAQ (reference sequence). V shed 3 bases, J shed 4 bases, and the junction held 12 bases outside the gene matches. The CDR3 bases are TGTGCCAGCAGCTTCGACAGGGTATTAAGCGGTTACGAGCAGTACTTC. Its translation is CASSFDRVLSGYEQYF.

This clonotype was picked up a small number of times. The chain employs TRBV7-2 and TRBJ1-1; D perhaps matches TRBD1 (5 bases). CDR1 is SGHTA, CDR2 FQGNSA, per germline. The ends were cut back, 6 bases at V and 6 bases at J, with 17 bases in the middle. The CDR3 has 14 residues. CDR3 protein: CASSNTRVFPEAFF. In DNA, the CDR3 is TGTGCCAGCAGTAACACCAGGGTGTTCCCTGAAGCTTTCTTT.

This chain links TRBV28 with TRBJ2-3; 8 positions match TRBD1. CDR3 size: 14 residues. Losses at the gene ends were 2 bases for V and 7 bases for J; bases not matched to a gene: 5. Germline-derived CDR1 and CDR2 are MDHEN and SYDVKM. The CDR3 is CASSLRQGANTQYF. The CDR3 DNA follows: TGTGCCAGCAGTTTAAGGCAGGGGGCAAATACGCAGTATTTT.

The chain couples TRBV21-1 to TRBJ2-5; whether TRBD1, the table's D call, matches the DNA was not checked. TRBV21-1 is annotated as a pseudogene. The CDR3 is made up of 16 amino acids. CDR3 sequence (DNA): TGTGCCAGCACCCGGCATTTCCCTAGCTTTTCTGAGACCCAGTACTTC. As protein: CASTRHFPSFSETQYF.

The rearrangement joins TRBV6-2 or TRBV6-3 to TRBJ2-7; perhaps TRBD2 as D (6 bases). The CDR3 runs 12 residues. Germline CDR1 is MNHEY and CDR2 is SVGEGT. V shed 7 bases and J shed 2 bases, with 9 bases lying between them. As DNA, the CDR3 is TGTGCCAGCATGGGACTTCCCTACGAGCAGTACTTC. This sequence encodes CASMGLPYEQYF.

The sample holds a few counts of this clonotype. This sequence joins TRBV7-6 and TRBJ2-7, with D tentatively TRBD1 or TRBD2 (5 bases each). CDR1 and CDR2 from the germline V gene are SGHVS and FNYEAQ. V lost 5 bases and J 3 bases, leaving 14 bases between the germline ends. This CDR3 spans 14 amino acids. CDR3 region: CASSPGTGIYEQYF. For the CDR3, the DNA is TGTGCCAGCAGCCCCGGGACGGGGATCTACGAGCAGTACTTC.

In its sample, this clonotype was seen a few times. The chain has TRBV3-1 and TRBJ2-5; TRBD1 matches at 10 bases. Gene TRBJ2-7 matches the end of the DNA better, so the J call may be wrong. The CDR3 length is 16 residues. Germline loops: CDR1 LGHDT, CDR2 YNNKEL (reference sequence). CDR3 coding DNA: TGTGCCAGCAGCCAAGATCGGACAGGGGGAGGCCACGAGCAGTACTTC. Translated: CASSQDRTGGGHEQYF.